The T cell receptor beta chain under discussion was sequenced for a study of blood T cell repertoires in COVID-19. Study-level background: COVID-19 samples, acute and convalescent, were from the United States, Italy and Spain. T cells, B-cell-depleted T cells, or PBMCs provided the cDNA or gDNA that served as material.

Germline CDR1 KGHSH, CDR2 LQKENI. This CDR3 comprises 17 residues. V was shortened by 3 bases and J by 0 bases, with 17 bases between the two germline ends. Only in-frame clones appear in the TCRdb table, and some are missing; sequencing was by immunoSEQ multiplex PCR. The repertoire has around 300,000 clones, around 89% of them found once; the top ten carry approximately 3.3%. Sequenced input: peripheral blood. The chain couples TRBV18 to TRBJ1-1; possibly TRBD1 for D (5 bases). This TCR came from a woman aged 40 to 49 with acute or convalescent COVID-19. The CDR3 DNA reads TGTGCCAGCTCACCCTTCGAATTCAGGGTCTTGAACACTGAAGCTTTCTTT. It is translated as CASSPFEFRVLNTEAFF.